The 4 T cell receptor beta chains below come from one sample, sequenced in a study of T cell repertoires in cytomegalovirus infection. Each CDR3 protein is one row after TCRdb ran MiXCR on the reads. This sample has fewer than 250,000 distinct CDR3 sequences; 12% occur once, and the top ten carry around 1.6%. Sequencing input: PBMCs. These receptors came from a human donor in good health (CMV status not recorded). Some clones in this sample may be carry-over from other donors' samples.

This clonotype has a count of ten or more. The chain has TRBV19 and TRBJ2-1; 8 bases are shared with TRBD2. This CDR3 contains 18 residues. V gave up 0 bases and J gave up 6 bases; unmatched junction bases: 13. The germline V gene has CDR1 LNHDA and CDR2 SQIVND (reference sequence). The CDR3 DNA sequence: TGTGCCAGTAGTATAGACCCCCCGGGAAGCGGGAGTCCCAATGAGCAGTTCTTC. Protein product: CASSIDPPGSGSPNEQFF.

This clonotype was found a few times. The DNA for the CDR3 is TGCAGCGTTGAAGTCCCGGACAGGGGGTGGGTTTCTGGCTACACCTTC. Translation: CSVEVPDRGWVSGYTF. The rearrangement links TRBV29-1 to TRBJ1-2, with 10 bases identical to TRBD1. CDR1 and CDR2 (germline): SQVTM, ANQGSEA. This CDR3 is 16 amino acids long. The J segment lost 7 bases and the V segment lost 1 base, leaving 12 bases of the junction unmatched.

This clonotype was observed at least ten times. V and J are TRBV5-5 and TRBJ1-4; no clear D gene. Germline V gene data show CDR1 as SGHKS and CDR2 as YYEKEE (reference sequence). The CDR3 is 12 amino acids. The germline V and J ends were trimmed by 1 base and 8 bases, with 6 bases remaining between them. CDR3 region: CASSLLQEKLFF. CDR3 coding DNA: TGTGCCAGCAGCTTGTTACAGGAAAAACTGTTTTTT.

This clonotype has a count of ten or more. V usage is TRBV7-2 and J usage is TRBJ2-1, with 12 bases fitting TRBD1. Trimming cost V 1 base and J 6 bases; bases outside gene matches: 4. This CDR3 spans 16 amino acids. Germline V gene data show CDR1 as SGHTA and CDR2 as FQGNSA. CDR3: CASSLGGQGAGNEQFF. The CDR3, as DNA: TGTGCCAGCAGCTTAGGGGGACAGGGGGCAGGCAATGAGCAGTTCTTC. The whole variable domain, filled in from reference TRBV7-2 and TRBJ2-1, reads GAGVSQSPSNKVTEKGKDVELRCDPISGHTALYWYRQSLGQGLEFLIYFQGNSAPDKSGLPSDRFSAERTGGSVSTLTIQRTQQEDSAVYLCASSLGGQGAGNEQFFGPGTRLTVL.